These T cell receptor beta chains were read from a single sample in a study of T cells after posttransplantation cyclophosphamide. The protocol was immunoSEQ multiplex PCR, while the TCRdb copy is restricted to in-frame clones and leaves out a portion. Recorded here are tens of thousands of clones, with no singletons, and the ten leading clones hold about 1.5%. The sequenced material came from PBMCs. The source of these receptors is a man between 50 and 59 years old in good health, CMV-negative, and a related stem cell transplant donor. The CDR3 runs from the conserved cysteine through the conserved F or W. The D gene is left open where the match is weak. Expanded clones get a size class; other rows say once, few or many, or leave the size out.

TRBV6-1	NA	many	TRBJ2-1	TGTGCCAGCAGTGTAATCGGCAGGGGAAATGAGCAGTTCTTC	CASSVIGRGNEQFF
TRBV6-5	NA	many	TRBJ1-2	TGTGCCAGCAGTCGCGTCGGGACAAACTATGGCTACACCTTC	CASSRVGTNYGYTF
TRBV7-2	TRBD1	many	TRBJ1-5	TGTGCCAGCAGCTCACAGGGGGCTAGCAATCAGCCCCAGCATTTT	CASSSQGASNQPQHF
TRBV13	TRBD1	many	TRBJ1-2	TGTGCCAGCAGCTTAGGGGACAGGGTGAATGGCTACACCTTC	CASSLGDRVNGYTF
TRBV5-1	NA	few	TRBJ2-3	TGCGCCAGCAGCTTCCGTTCCGTATCCGGCACAGATACGCAGTATTTT	CASSFRSVSGTDTQYF
TRBV10-3	NA	many	TRBJ2-3	TGTGCCACTGGGGCGGAAGGGAATACGCAGTATTTT	CATGAEGNTQYF
TRBV7-9	NA	many	TRBJ2-1	TGTGCCAGCAGCTTTCGAGGACAGGGGGGGACTAGCGGATACAATGAGCAGTTCTTC	CASSFRGQGGTSGYNEQFF
TRBV7-9	TRBD2	many	TRBJ2-5	TGTGCCAGCAGGCTTACGGGGGAGGGCCAGGAGACCCAGTACTTC	CASRLTGEGQETQYF
TRBV9	TRBD2	many	TRBJ2-1	TGTGCCAGCAGCGTAGGGCGGGGGGATAGCTCCTACAATGAGCAGTTCTTC	CASSVGRGDSSYNEQFF
TRBV10-3	NA	many	TRBJ1-1	TGTGCCATCAGTGTGGACGGAGGGAACACTGAAGCTTTCTTT	CAISVDGGNTEAFF
TRBV6-5	TRBD2	few	TRBJ2-7	TGTGCCAGCATATGGCGGGAGGGGCCCTACGAGCAGTACTTC	CASIWREGPYEQYF
TRBV5-1	NA	many	TRBJ1-1	TGCGCCAGCAGCTTCTCCCCGGGACACATGAACACTGAAGCTTTCTTT	CASSFSPGHMNTEAFF
TRBV30	NA	many	TRBJ2-1	TGTGCCTGGAGGCGACTAGAAACCACCTACAATGAGCAGTTCTTC	CAWRRLETTYNEQFF
TRBV4-1	NA	many	TRBJ2-5	TGCGCCAGCAGCCAACCGGGACAACAAGAGACCCAGTACTTC	CASSQPGQQETQYF
TRBV5-1	NA	many	TRBJ1-1	TGCGCCAGCAGCTTCGAGGCGGGCACTGAAGCTTTCTTT	CASSFEAGTEAFF
TRBV7-9	TRBD2	many	TRBJ2-3	TGTGCCAGCACAATTCCCACGGGACTAGCGAGTGGGGATACGCAGTATTTT	CASTIPTGLASGDTQYF
TRBV6-4	TRBD2	many	TRBJ2-3	TGTGCCAGCAGTCCGGGACTAGCGGACACAGATACGCAGTATTTT	CASSPGLADTDTQYF
TRBV5-4	NA	many	TRBJ2-7	TGTGCCAGCAGCTTGCGGGGCTACGAGCAGTACTTC	CASSLRGYEQYF
TRBV6-6	TRBD1	many	TRBJ1-3	TGTGCCAGCAGAGCCCCGGACAGGGCCTCTGGAAACACCATATATTTT	CASRAPDRASGNTIYF
TRBV2	TRBD2	many	TRBJ2-1	TGTGCCAGCAGTGAAGTGGGACTAGCTTCTGAGCAGTTCTTC	CASSEVGLASEQFF
TRBV10-3	TRBD2	many	TRBJ2-1	TGTGCCATCAGTGAGCGCGGGAGCTTTAACAATGAGCAGTTCTTC	CAISERGSFNNEQFF
TRBV7-9	NA	many	TRBJ2-7	TGTGCCAGCAGCTCCGTAAAGGGGAATGAGCAGTACTTC	CASSSVKGNEQYF
TRBV27	TRBD1	many	TRBJ2-3	TGTGCCAGCAGTTTACTCGGGACAGGGAAGGGGGAACACACAGATACGCAGTATTTT	CASSLLGTGKGEHTDTQYF
TRBV29-1	TRBD1	many	TRBJ1-1	TGCAGCGGCCGTACAGGGGGCGAAGGGTCTGAAGCTTTCTTT	CSGRTGGEGSEAFF
TRBV2	NA	NA	TRBJ2-5	TGTGCCAGCAGCGCAGATTTTAGGACCCCCCCGGGAGAGCAGTACTTC	CASSADFRTPPGEQYF
TRBV5-1	TRBD1	many	TRBJ2-7	TGCGCCAGCAGCCAGTGGGCAGGACAGGGGGCTCGGGAGCAGTACTTC	CASSQWAGQGAREQYF
TRBV9	NA	many	TRBJ1-2	TGTGCCAGCAGCGTAGGGGTGGGCCAGTCTTTCTATGGCTACACCTTC	CASSVGVGQSFYGYTF
TRBV5-4	NA	many	TRBJ2-1	TGTGCCAGCAGCATTAGCGGCTACAATGAGCAGTTCTTC	CASSISGYNEQFF
TRBV30	TRBD2	many	TRBJ2-5	TGTGCCTGGACCTTGGGCGGGAGTGGAGAGACCCAGTACTTC	CAWTLGGSGETQYF
TRBV19	NA	many	TRBJ1-3	TGTGCCAGTGCCAGGGGAGGGTCTGGAAACACCATATATTTT	CASARGGSGNTIYF
TRBV2	NA	many	TRBJ1-1	TGTGCCAGCAGTGACGAGGTTTTAACTGAAGCTTTCTTT	CASSDEVLTEAFF
TRBV4-1	TRBD1	many	TRBJ2-7	TGCGCCAGCAGCCAAGGACTTTCGGGACAGGGGATTTACGAGCAGTACTTC	CASSQGLSGQGIYEQYF
TRBV27	TRBD2	NA	TRBJ2-1	TGTGCCAGCAGTTTTGACGTAGTCGGGGCACTAGCGGGCAATGAGCAGTTCTTC	CASSFDVVGALAGNEQFF
TRBV19	TRBD2	many	TRBJ2-3	TGTGCCAGTAGTCGGAAGACTAGCGGGGGGGGTACGCAGTATTTT	CASSRKTSGGGTQYF
TRBV27	TRBD1	many	TRBJ2-6	TGTGCCAGCAGTTTGGGACAGAGCCTCTCTGGGGCCAACGTCCTGACTTTC	CASSLGQSLSGANVLTF
TRBV7-8	NA	many	TRBJ2-7	TGTGCCAGCAGCTTCACCTACGAGCAGTACTTC	CASSFTYEQYF
TRBV4-2	TRBD2	many	TRBJ2-7	TGTGCCAGCAGCTCACTAGCGGGAGTGAACTGGGAGCAGTACTTC	CASSSLAGVNWEQYF
TRBV29-1	NA	many	TRBJ1-2	TGCAGCGTTGCGGGGGAAGGGGTGGTTGGCTACACCTTC	CSVAGEGVVGYTF
TRBV2	TRBD2	many	TRBJ2-1	TGTGCCAGCAGTTCGATAGCGGGAGAAGGGAATGAGCAGTTCTTC	CASSSIAGEGNEQFF
TRBV6-5	NA	many	TRBJ1-2	TGTGCCAGCAGCATCGACAGGAACTATGGCTACACCTTC	CASSIDRNYGYTF
TRBV18	TRBD2	many	TRBJ2-3	TGTGCCAGCTCACCGGGACTAGCGGTGGCAGATACGCAGTATTTT	CASSPGLAVADTQYF
TRBV2	TRBD1	many	TRBJ1-5	TGTGCCAGTAAACAGGGGAGCAATCAGCCCCAGCATTTT	CASKQGSNQPQHF
TRBV7-3	NA	many	TRBJ1-1	TGTGCCAGCAGCTTAGGCAGGATGAACACTGAAGCTTTCTTT	CASSLGRMNTEAFF
TRBV9	TRBD2	many	TRBJ2-5	TGTGCCAGCAGCCTGGGGGGGACTAGCGGGCGAGAGACCCAGTACTTC	CASSLGGTSGRETQYF